The clone carrying this TCR beta chain was seen many times. Antigen specificity is unknown. The record originates from a study of CD8+CD57+ T cells in acquired aplastic anemia. Study observations and caveats: A significant difference in CD8+ Simpson's diversity between patients and controls was not found.

CDR3 and TCR beta VDJ profiling relied on a genomic DNA template. TCRdb re-derived calls from the reads in MiXCR, one entry per CDR3 protein. The sample comprises about 160,000 distinct CDR3 sequences, about 50% of which are singletons, and more than 30% rests with the top ten. Only patients with CD8+CD57+ cell expansion on flow cytometry were chosen for sequencing. Everyone among the patients had severe acquired aplastic anemia. By the time of blood sampling, patients had still received no therapy. The CDR3 is 13 amino acids. V lost 1 base and J lost 3, with 6 bases in between. Germline values: CDR1 LNHDA, CDR2 SQIVND (reference sequence).

Material for sequencing was sorted CD4+, CD8+, or CD8+CD57+ T cells (not recorded which) from PBMCs. This receptor was obtained from a human donor with aplastic anemia. The J gene is TRBJ1-2, the V gene TRBV19; D unresolved. The CDR3 DNA follows: TGTGCCAGTAGTATAGTGGGATACTATGGCTACACCTTC. Translating gives CASSIVGYYGYTF.